Each of the 6 T cell receptor beta chains below was sequenced from the same sample in a study of blood T cell repertoires in COVID-19. This table comes from immunoSEQ multiplex PCR, and its TCRdb copy is limited to in-frame clones, with some not included. The sample contains tens of thousands of clones, roughly 90% of which appear only once. The sample taken for sequencing was peripheral blood. All receptors derive from a man aged 60 to 69 with active COVID-19.

The CDR3 loop is CASSLAAGGLNEQFF. CDR3 sequence (DNA): TGTGCCAGCAGCTTAGCAGCGGGGGGCCTTAATGAGCAGTTCTTC. V usage is TRBV7-2 and J usage is TRBJ2-1; 9 bases fit TRBD2. Germline trimming cut 0 bases from V and 7 bases from J; bases unmatched to any gene: 4. Germline CDR1 and CDR2: SGHTA and FQGNSA. CDR3 length: 15 amino acids.

V usage is TRBV4-2 and J usage is TRBJ1-1; 7 nucleotides match TRBD1. Trimming at V came to 0 bases and at J to 0 bases, leaving 13 bases not matched to a gene. Germline lookup yields CDR1 LGHNA and CDR2 YNFKEQ. CDR3 size: 19 residues. The CDR3 here is CASSQDRRGPGTMNTEAFF. The CDR3 region has the DNA TGTGCCAGCAGCCAAGACCGAAGGGGGCCAGGTACCATGAACACTGAAGCTTTCTTT.

The chain is built from TRBV30 and TRBJ1-1, with 7 bases that match TRBD1. Trimming took 0 bases from V and 5 from J; bases not matched to a gene: 3. The CDR3 is made up of 13 amino acids. CDR1 and CDR2 from the germline V gene are GTSNPN and SVGIG (reference sequence). The CDR3 sequence: CAWSVDRETEAFF. The CDR3 nucleotides read TGTGCCTGGAGTGTTGACAGGGAGACTGAAGCTTTCTTT.

The chain carries TRBV18 and TRBJ1-2; 7 nucleotides align to TRBD1. Trimming cost V 3 bases and J 3 bases; bases outside gene matches: 1. The CDR3 has 13 residues. Germline V lookup: CDR1 KGHSH, CDR2 LQKENI. DNA of the CDR3: TGTGCCAGCTCACCCGGGACAGACTATGGCTACACCTTC. Amino acids: CASSPGTDYGYTF.

The rearrangement joins TRBV27 to TRBJ1-2, with D possibly TRBD1 on 6 matching bases. V shed 6 bases and J shed 4 bases, with 12 bases lying between them. Germline CDR1 reads MNHEY; CDR2 reads SMNVEV (reference sequence). This CDR3 contains 13 residues. CDR3 amino acids: CASRQDRSYGYTF. CDR3 in DNA: TGTGCCAGCAGACAAGACAGGAGCTATGGCTACACCTTC.

The chain combines TRBV9 with TRBJ2-2, with TRBD2 matching over 8 bases. The CDR3 is 16 residues long. After removal of 0 bases from V and 4 bases from J, the junction contained 5 bases not matched to a gene. Germline V gene sequence: CDR1 SGDLS, CDR2 YYNGEE. CDR3 protein: CASSVGRGATTGELFF. The CDR3 DNA sequence: TGTGCCAGCAGCGTAGGGCGGGGGGCCACCACCGGGGAGCTGTTTTTT.